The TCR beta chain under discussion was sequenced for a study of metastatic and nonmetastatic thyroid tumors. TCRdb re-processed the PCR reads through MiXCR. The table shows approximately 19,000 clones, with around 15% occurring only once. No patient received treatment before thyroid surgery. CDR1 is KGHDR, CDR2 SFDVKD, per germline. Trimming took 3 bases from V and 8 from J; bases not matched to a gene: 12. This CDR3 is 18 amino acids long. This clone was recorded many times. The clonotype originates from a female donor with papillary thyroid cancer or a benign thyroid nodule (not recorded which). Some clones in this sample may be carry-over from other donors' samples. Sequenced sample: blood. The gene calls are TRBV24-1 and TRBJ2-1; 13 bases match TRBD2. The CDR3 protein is CATSDPKLAGGPWDEQFF. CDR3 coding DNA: TGTGCCACCAGTGATCCAAAACTAGCGGGAGGGCCGTGGGATGAGCAGTTCTTC.